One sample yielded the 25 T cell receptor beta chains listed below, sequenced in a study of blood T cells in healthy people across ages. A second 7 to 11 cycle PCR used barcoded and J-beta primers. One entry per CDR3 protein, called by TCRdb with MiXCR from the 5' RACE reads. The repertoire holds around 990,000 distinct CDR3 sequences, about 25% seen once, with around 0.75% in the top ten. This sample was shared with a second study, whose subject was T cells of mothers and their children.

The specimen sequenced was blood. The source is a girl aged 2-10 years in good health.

Here the CDR3 DNA reads TGTGCCATCAGTGAGCCGGACAGGGGGGCGACCCAGTACTTC. It encodes CAISEPDRGATQYF. The chain recombines TRBV10-3 with TRBJ2-5; 10 bases line up with TRBD1. The CDR3 contains 14 residues. The ends lost 2 bases at V and 7 bases at J; junction bases unmatched: 4. CDR1 and CDR2 (germline): ENHRY, SYGVKD.

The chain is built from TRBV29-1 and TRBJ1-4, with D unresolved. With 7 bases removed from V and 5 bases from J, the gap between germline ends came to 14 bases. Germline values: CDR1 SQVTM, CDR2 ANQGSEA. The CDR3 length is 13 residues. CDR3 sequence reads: CSGVEGSNEKLFF. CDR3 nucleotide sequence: TGCAGCGGTGTGGAGGGCAGCAATGAAAAACTGTTTTTT.

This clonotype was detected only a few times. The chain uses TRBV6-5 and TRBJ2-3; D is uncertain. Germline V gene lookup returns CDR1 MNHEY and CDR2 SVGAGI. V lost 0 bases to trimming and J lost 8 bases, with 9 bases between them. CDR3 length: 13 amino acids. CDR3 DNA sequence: TGTGCCAGCAGTTACTCAGGGTTAGGTACGCAGTATTTT. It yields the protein CASSYSGLGTQYF.

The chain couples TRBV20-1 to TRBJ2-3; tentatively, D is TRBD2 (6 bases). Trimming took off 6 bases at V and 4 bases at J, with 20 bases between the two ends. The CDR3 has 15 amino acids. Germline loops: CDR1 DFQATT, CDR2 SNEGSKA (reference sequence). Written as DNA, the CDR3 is TGCAGTGCCCCGGATACACGGACGGGAGCAGATACGCAGTATTTT. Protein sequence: CSAPDTRTGADTQYF.

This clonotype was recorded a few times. CDR3 in amino acids: CATSDQRPGARETQYF. The CDR3 DNA follows: TGTGCCACCAGTGATCAGAGACCAGGGGCTCGAGAGACCCAGTACTTC. V and J are TRBV24-1 and TRBJ2-5, with a weak D call TRBD1 (6 bases). Germline CDR1 reads KGHDR; CDR2 reads SFDVKD. V lost 3 bases and J 4 bases, leaving 17 bases between the germline ends. The CDR3 spans 16 residues.

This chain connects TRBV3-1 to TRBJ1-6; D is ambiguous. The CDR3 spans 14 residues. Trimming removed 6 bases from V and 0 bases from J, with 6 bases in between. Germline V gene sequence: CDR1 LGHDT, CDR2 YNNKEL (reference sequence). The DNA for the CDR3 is TGTGCCAGCAGGAGGTCCTCCTATAATTCACCCCTCCACTTT. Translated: CASRRSSYNSPLHF. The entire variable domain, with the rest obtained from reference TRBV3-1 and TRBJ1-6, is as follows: DTAVSQTPKYLVTQMGNDKSIKCEQNLGHDTMYWYKQDSKKFLKIMFSYNNKELIINETVPNRFSPKSPDKAHLNLHINSLELGDSAVYFCASRRSSYNSPLHFGNGTRLTVT.

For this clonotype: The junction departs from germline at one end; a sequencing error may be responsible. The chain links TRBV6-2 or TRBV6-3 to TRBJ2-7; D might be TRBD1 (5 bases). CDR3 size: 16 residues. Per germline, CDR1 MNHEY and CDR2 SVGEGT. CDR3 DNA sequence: TGTACCAGCAAAGGGCTAAAGGTGATAGGGGTGCGGGAGCAGTACTTC. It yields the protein CTSKGLKVIGVREQYF.

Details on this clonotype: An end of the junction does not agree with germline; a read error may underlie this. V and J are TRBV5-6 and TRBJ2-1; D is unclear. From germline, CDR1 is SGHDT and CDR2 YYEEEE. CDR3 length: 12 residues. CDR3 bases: TGTGCCAACAGCTTGGCCTTCGGTGAGCAGTTCTTC. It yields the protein CANSLAFGEQFF.

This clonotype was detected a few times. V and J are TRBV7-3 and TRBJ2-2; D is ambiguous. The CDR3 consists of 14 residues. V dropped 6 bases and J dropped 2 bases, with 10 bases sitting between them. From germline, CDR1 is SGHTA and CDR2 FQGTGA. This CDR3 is CASRPLYNTGELFF. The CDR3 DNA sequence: TGTGCCAGCAGGCCTCTTTATAACACCGGGGAGCTGTTTTTT.

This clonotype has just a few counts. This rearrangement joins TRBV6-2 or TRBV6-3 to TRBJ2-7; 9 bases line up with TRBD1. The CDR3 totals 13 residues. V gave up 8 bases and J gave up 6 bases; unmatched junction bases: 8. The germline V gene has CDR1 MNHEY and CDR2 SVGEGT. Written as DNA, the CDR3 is TGTGCCAGCGGGGGACAGGGAGGATTCGAGCAGTACTTC. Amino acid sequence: CASGGQGGFEQYF.

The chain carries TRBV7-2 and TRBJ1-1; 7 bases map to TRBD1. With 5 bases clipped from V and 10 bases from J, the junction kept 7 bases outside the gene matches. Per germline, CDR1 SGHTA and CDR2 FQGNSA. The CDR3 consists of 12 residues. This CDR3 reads CASSPTEGAAFF. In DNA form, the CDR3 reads TGTGCCAGCAGCCCAACTGAGGGGGCAGCTTTCTTT.

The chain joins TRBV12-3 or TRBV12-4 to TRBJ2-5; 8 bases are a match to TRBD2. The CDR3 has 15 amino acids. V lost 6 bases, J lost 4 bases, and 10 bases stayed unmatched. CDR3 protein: CASRAEGLARETQYF. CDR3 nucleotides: TGTGCCAGCAGGGCCGAAGGACTAGCCAGAGAGACCCAGTACTTC.

CDR3 bases: TGTGCCAGCAACTCCGTTCCGGGGGAGCAGTTCTTC. Its translation is CASNSVPGEQFF. The chain is built from TRBV12-3 or TRBV12-4 and TRBJ2-1, with D maybe TRBD2 (5 bases). The CDR3 loop spans 12 amino acids. Trimming shortened V by 7 bases and J by 10 bases, and 14 bases separated the two germline ends.

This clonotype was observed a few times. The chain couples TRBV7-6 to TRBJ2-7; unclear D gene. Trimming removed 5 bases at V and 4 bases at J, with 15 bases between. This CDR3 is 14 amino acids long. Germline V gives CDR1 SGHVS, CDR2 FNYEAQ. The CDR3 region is CASSLDRERYEQYF. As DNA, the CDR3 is TGTGCCAGCAGCCTTGACCGAGAGAGGTACGAGCAGTACTTC.

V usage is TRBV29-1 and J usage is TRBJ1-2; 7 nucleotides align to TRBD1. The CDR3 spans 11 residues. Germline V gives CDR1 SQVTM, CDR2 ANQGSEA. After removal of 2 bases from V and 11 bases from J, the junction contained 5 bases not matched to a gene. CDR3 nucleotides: TGCAGCGTTGAAACTAACAGGGGATACACCTTC. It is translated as CSVETNRGYTF.

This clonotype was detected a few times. The CDR3 region is CASSGVGSLNTEAFF. The DNA of the CDR3 is TGTGCCAGCAGTGGTGTCGGGTCTTTGAACACTGAAGCTTTCTTT. The V call is TRBV25-1, the J call TRBJ1-1; D gene uncertain. Between the trimmed V and J ends, which lost 4 bases and 0 bases, there was a span of 12 bases. The V gene's germline CDR1 is MGHDK and CDR2 SYGVNS. This CDR3 spans 15 amino acids.

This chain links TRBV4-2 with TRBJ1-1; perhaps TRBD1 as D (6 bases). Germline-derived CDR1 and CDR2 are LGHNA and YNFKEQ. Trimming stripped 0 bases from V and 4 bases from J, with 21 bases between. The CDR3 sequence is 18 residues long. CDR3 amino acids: CASSQEAVGGPLGTEAFF. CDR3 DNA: TGTGCCAGCAGCCAAGAAGCGGTCGGGGGCCCTTTGGGCACTGAAGCTTTCTTT.

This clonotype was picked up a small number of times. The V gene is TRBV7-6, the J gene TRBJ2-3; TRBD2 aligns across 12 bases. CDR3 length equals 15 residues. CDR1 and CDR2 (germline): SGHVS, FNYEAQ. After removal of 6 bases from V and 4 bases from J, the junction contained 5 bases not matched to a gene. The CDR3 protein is CASRQTSGGPDTQYF. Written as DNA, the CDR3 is TGTGCCAGCAGACAAACTAGCGGGGGGCCAGATACGCAGTATTTT.

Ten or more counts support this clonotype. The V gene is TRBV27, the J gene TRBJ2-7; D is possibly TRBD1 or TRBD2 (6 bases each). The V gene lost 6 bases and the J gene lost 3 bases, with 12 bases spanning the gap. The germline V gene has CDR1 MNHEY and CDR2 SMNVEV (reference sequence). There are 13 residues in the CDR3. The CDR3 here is CASSLRGVYEQYF. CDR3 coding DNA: TGTGCCAGCAGCTTAAGGGGGGTCTACGAGCAGTACTTC.

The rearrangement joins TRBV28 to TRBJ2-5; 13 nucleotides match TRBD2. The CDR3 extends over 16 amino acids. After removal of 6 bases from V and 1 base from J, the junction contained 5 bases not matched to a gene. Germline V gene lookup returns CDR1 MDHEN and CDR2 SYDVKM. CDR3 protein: CASSWTSGRLQETQYF. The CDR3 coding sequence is TGTGCCAGCAGCTGGACTAGCGGGAGACTCCAAGAGACCCAGTACTTC.

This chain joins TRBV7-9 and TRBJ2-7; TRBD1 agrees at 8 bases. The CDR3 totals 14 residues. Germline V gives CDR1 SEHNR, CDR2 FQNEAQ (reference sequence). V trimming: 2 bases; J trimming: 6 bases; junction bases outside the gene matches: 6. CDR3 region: CASSLMGQDSEQYF. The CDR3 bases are TGTGCCAGCAGCTTAATGGGACAGGATAGCGAGCAGTACTTC.

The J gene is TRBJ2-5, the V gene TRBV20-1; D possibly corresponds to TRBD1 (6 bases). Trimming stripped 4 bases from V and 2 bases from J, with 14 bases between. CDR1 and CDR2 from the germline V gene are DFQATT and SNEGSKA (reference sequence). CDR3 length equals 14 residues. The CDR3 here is CSATQGFWQETQYF. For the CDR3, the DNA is TGCAGTGCTACCCAGGGGTTCTGGCAAGAGACCCAGTACTTC.

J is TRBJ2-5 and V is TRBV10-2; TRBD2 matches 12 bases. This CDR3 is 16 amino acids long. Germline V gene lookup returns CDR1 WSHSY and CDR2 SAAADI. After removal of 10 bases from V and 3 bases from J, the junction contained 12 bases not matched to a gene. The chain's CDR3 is CATETSGGLGEETQYF. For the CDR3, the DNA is TGCGCCACCGAGACTAGCGGGGGATTGGGAGAAGAGACCCAGTACTTC.

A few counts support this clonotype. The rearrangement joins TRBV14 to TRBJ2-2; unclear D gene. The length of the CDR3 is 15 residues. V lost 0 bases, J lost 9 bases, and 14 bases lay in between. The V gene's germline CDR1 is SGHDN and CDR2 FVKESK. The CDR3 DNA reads TGTGCCAGCAGCCAAGATCAACACCCCTCCCGGGAGCTGTTTTTT. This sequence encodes CASSQDQHPSRELFF.

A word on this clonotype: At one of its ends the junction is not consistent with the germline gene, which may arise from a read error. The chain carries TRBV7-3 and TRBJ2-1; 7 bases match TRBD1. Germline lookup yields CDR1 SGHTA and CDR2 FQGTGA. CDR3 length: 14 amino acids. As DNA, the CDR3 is TGTGCCAGCAGCTTGCATGACAGGGACGATGAGCAGTCCTTC. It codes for CASSLHDRDDEQSF. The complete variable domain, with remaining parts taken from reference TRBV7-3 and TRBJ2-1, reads GAGVSQTPSNKVTEKGKYVELRCDPISGHTALYWYRQSLGQGPEFLIYFQGTGAADDSGLPNDRFFAVRPEGSVSTLKIQRTERGDSAVYLCASSLHDRDDEQSFGPGTRLTVL.